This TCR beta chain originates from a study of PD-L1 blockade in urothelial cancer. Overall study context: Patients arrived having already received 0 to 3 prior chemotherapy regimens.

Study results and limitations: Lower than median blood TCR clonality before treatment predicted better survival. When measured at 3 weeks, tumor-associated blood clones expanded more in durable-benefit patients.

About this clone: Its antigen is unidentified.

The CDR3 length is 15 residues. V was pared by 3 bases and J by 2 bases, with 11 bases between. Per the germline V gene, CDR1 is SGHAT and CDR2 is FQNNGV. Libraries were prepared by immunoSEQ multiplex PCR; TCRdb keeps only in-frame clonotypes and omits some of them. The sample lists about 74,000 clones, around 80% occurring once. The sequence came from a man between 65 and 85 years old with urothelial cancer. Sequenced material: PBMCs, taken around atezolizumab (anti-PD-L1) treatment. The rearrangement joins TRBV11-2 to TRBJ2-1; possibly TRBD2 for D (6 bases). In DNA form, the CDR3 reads TGTGCCAGCAGCTTTGATAGCGGACCCTACAATGAGCAGTTCTTC. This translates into CASSFDSGPYNEQFF.